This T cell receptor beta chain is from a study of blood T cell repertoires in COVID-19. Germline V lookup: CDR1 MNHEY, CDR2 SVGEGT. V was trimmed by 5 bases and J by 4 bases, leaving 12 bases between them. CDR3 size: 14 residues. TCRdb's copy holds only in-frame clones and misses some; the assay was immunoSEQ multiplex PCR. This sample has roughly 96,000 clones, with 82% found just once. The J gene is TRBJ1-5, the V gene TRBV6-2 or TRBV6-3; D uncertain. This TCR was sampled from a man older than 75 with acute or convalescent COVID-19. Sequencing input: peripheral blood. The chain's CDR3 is CASSDPGENQPQHF. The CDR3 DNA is TGTGCCAGCAGTGACCCGGGAGAGAATCAGCCCCAGCATTTT.